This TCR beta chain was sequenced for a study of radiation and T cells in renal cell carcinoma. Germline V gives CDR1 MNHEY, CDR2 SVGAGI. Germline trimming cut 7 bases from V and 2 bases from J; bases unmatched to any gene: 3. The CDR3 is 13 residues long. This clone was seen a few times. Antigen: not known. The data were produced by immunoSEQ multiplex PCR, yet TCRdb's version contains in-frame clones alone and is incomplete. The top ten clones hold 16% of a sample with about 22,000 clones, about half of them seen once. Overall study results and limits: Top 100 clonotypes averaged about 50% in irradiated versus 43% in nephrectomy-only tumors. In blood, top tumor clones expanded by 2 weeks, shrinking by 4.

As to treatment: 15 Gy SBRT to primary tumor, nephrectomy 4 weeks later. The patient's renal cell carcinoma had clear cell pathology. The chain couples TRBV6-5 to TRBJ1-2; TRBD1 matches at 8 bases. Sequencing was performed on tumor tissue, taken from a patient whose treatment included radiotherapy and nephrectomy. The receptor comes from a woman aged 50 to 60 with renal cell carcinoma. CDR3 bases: TGTGCCAGCACCCGACAGGGGAACTATGGCTACACCTTC. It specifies CASTRQGNYGYTF.